Listed below are T cell receptor beta chains from one sample, sequenced in a study of T-cell reconstitution after alpha-beta-depleted transplantation in children. Each CDR3 protein gets one entry after TCRdb re-called the PCR reads with MiXCR. The table lists approximately 170,000 distinct CDR3 sequences, over 8.5% of them singletons, with over 10% in the top ten. The starting material was PBMCs, obtained before TCRalphabeta/CD19-depleted stem cell transplant. The receptors here all came from a boy aged 2 to 10 with acute myeloid leukemia, due to receive a stem cell transplant. The CDR3 runs from the conserved cysteine through the conserved F or W. D genes are given only for firm matches. Only some rows state a clone size, as once, few, many or a class for expanded clones.

size: many; V: TRBV28; D: -; J: TRBJ2-1; CDR3: CASSPNHMSSYNEQFF; DNA: TGTGCCAGCAGTCCCAATCACATGAGCTCCTACAATGAGCAGTTCTTC
size: many; V: TRBV12-3/TRBV12-4; D: -; J: TRBJ1-2; CDR3: CARMGIVYGYTF; DNA: TGTGCCAGAATGGGGATAGTATATGGCTACACCTTC
size: many; V: TRBV20-1; D: -; J: TRBJ1-3; CDR3: CSATDNSGNTIYF; DNA: TGCAGTGCTACTGACAACTCTGGAAACACCATATATTTT
size: many; V: TRBV15; D: -; J: TRBJ2-3; CDR3: CATSTRQSTDTQYF; DNA: TGTGCCACCAGCACAAGACAGAGCACAGATACGCAGTATTTT
size: many; V: TRBV5-1; D: TRBD1; J: TRBJ1-2; CDR3: CASSLTTGTGVGYGYTF; DNA: TGCGCCAGCAGCTTAACTACCGGGACAGGTGTGGGGTATGGCTACACCTTC
size: -; V: TRBV7-3; D: -; J: TRBJ2-2; CDR3: CASRPGTSTGELFF; DNA: TGTGCCAGCAGACCAGGGACTTCCACCGGGGAGCTGTTTTTT
size: many; V: TRBV27; D: -; J: TRBJ1-1; CDR3: CASSDILGGAFF; DNA: TGTGCCAGCAGCGACATTCTGGGTGGAGCTTTCTTT
size: many; V: TRBV6-4; D: TRBD1; J: TRBJ1-6; CDR3: CASIGQGYNSPLHF; DNA: TGTGCCAGCATTGGACAGGGCTATAATTCACCCCTCCACTTT
size: many; V: TRBV4-1; D: TRBD1; J: TRBJ1-1; CDR3: CASSPGTGGLTEAFF; DNA: TGCGCCAGCAGCCCGGGGACAGGGGGACTCACTGAAGCTTTCTTT
size: many; V: TRBV18; D: TRBD1; J: TRBJ2-5; CDR3: CASSPGQGGETQYF; DNA: TGTGCCAGCTCACCAGGACAGGGGGGAGAGACCCAGTACTTC
size: many; V: TRBV10-3; D: -; J: TRBJ2-5; CDR3: CAISESGIAETQYF; DNA: TGTGCCATCAGTGAGTCGGGAATCGCGGAGACCCAGTACTTC
size: many; V: TRBV6-1; D: -; J: TRBJ1-4; CDR3: CASSWEAANEKLFF; DNA: TGTGCCAGCTCGTGGGAGGCTGCTAATGAAAAACTGTTTTTT
size: many; V: TRBV12-3/TRBV12-4; D: TRBD1; J: TRBJ2-2; CDR3: CASSPWTGSTGELFF; DNA: TGTGCCAGCAGTCCCTGGACAGGGAGCACCGGGGAGCTGTTTTTT
size: many; V: TRBV12-3/TRBV12-4; D: -; J: TRBJ2-2; CDR3: CASRDGPTGELFF; DNA: TGTGCCAGCAGAGATGGACCCACCGGGGAGCTGTTTTTT
size: few; V: TRBV10-3; D: -; J: TRBJ2-5; CDR3: CAISPGLTTNQETQYF; DNA: TGTGCCATCAGCCCCGGGCTCACGACCAACCAAGAGACCCAGTACTTC
size: many; V: TRBV20-1; D: -; J: TRBJ2-3; CDR3: CSAPQGSTDTQYF; DNA: TGCAGTGCTCCACAGGGTAGCACAGATACGCAGTATTTT
size: many; V: TRBV7-2; D: -; J: TRBJ1-1; CDR3: CASTSFGGLGAFF; DNA: TGTGCCAGCACCTCCTTCGGGGGGCTTGGAGCTTTCTTT
size: many; V: TRBV24-1; D: -; J: TRBJ2-1; CDR3: CATSDLYNEQFF; DNA: TGTGCCACCAGTGATCTATACAATGAGCAGTTCTTC
size: many; V: TRBV14; D: -; J: TRBJ2-3; CDR3: CASSQGDTLDTQYF; DNA: TGTGCCAGCAGCCAAGGAGACACTCTAGATACGCAGTATTTT
size: many; V: TRBV5-8; D: -; J: TRBJ2-5; CDR3: CASSLSGRIQETQYF; DNA: TGTGCCAGCAGCTTATCCGGACGGATACAAGAGACCCAGTACTTC